The rows below give T cell receptor beta chains drawn from one sample of a study of T cell responses to AZD1222 COVID-19 vaccine. The assay was immunoSEQ multiplex PCR, and TCRdb's table has in-frame clones only and misses some. The sample has tens of thousands of clones; roughly 89% are singletons. The sequencing used peripheral blood, collected on day 0 of AZD1222 vaccination. The receptor source for this set is an adult in good health. The CDR3 runs from the conserved cysteine through the conserved F or W. The D gene is left open where the match is weak. Rows may omit the clone size; those that give it use once, few, many or a size class.

CDR3 DNA: TGTGCCAGCAGCTTAAGACGGGGCGATGGCTACACCTTC
CDR3 protein: CASSLRRGDGYTF
V gene: TRBV5-5
clone size: NA
D gene: NA
J gene: TRBJ1-2

CDR3 DNA: TGTGCCAGCAGCTCGCTACAGGGGACCGGGGAGCTGTTTTTT
CDR3 protein: CASSSLQGTGELFF
V gene: TRBV7-3
clone size: NA
D gene: TRBD1
J gene: TRBJ2-2

CDR3 DNA: TGCGCCAGCAGCCAAGAATACGCACAGGGTGCCTATGGCTACACCTTC
CDR3 protein: CASSQEYAQGAYGYTF
V gene: TRBV4-3
clone size: NA
D gene: NA
J gene: TRBJ1-2

CDR3 DNA: TGTGCCAGCAGCTTGCGGCGGATCTTATCTACTAACTATGGCTACACCTTC
CDR3 protein: CASSLRRILSTNYGYTF
V gene: TRBV11-2
clone size: NA
D gene: NA
J gene: TRBJ1-2

CDR3 DNA: TGTGCCAGCAGCTTGGGGCCCGGGGTTGATCAGCCCCAGCATTTT
CDR3 protein: CASSLGPGVDQPQHF
V gene: TRBV5-6
clone size: NA
D gene: NA
J gene: TRBJ1-5

CDR3 DNA: TGTGCCAGCAGCTACCGGACAGGGCCACAAGAGACCCAGTACTTC
CDR3 protein: CASSYRTGPQETQYF
V gene: TRBV7-6
clone size: NA
D gene: TRBD1
J gene: TRBJ2-5

CDR3 DNA: TGTGCCAGCAGTTATACCGGGACAGGGGATGGTTTACTGTTTTTT
CDR3 protein: CASSYTGTGDGLLFF
V gene: TRBV6-5
clone size: NA
D gene: TRBD1
J gene: TRBJ1-4

CDR3 DNA: TGTGCCAGCAGCTTACGAGGAGGGGACGAGACCCAGTACTTC
CDR3 protein: CASSLRGGDETQYF
V gene: TRBV7-9
clone size: NA
D gene: NA
J gene: TRBJ2-5

CDR3 DNA: TGTGCCAGCAGCACCCGGGCCACCTACGAGCAGTACTTC
CDR3 protein: CASSTRATYEQYF
V gene: TRBV7-2
clone size: NA
D gene: NA
J gene: TRBJ2-7

CDR3 DNA: TGTGCCTGGACTCCTGGGGGCGGAAACACCATATATTTT
CDR3 protein: CAWTPGGGNTIYF
V gene: TRBV30
clone size: NA
D gene: NA
J gene: TRBJ1-3

CDR3 DNA: TGTGCCAGCAGCTTAGAATTGACAGGTCGGGCCTACAATGAGCAGTTCTTC
CDR3 protein: CASSLELTGRAYNEQFF
V gene: TRBV7-2
clone size: few
D gene: NA
J gene: TRBJ2-1

CDR3 DNA: TGCGCCAGCAGCCTTAATGGCGGGGGAAGCTATGGCTACACCTTC
CDR3 protein: CASSLNGGGSYGYTF
V gene: TRBV4-3
clone size: NA
D gene: NA
J gene: TRBJ1-2

CDR3 DNA: TGCGCCAGCAGCCAAAGGACTAGCACAACCTACAATGAGCAGTTCTTC
CDR3 protein: CASSQRTSTTYNEQFF
V gene: TRBV4-1
clone size: NA
D gene: TRBD2
J gene: TRBJ2-1

CDR3 DNA: TGTGCCAGCAGCCAAGGAAGCGGGGGGGCCGGGGATACGCAGTATTTT
CDR3 protein: CASSQGSGGAGDTQYF
V gene: TRBV14
clone size: once
D gene: TRBD2
J gene: TRBJ2-3

CDR3 DNA: TGTGCCAGCAGCTTGAAACAGGGCTATAATGAGCAGTTCTTC
CDR3 protein: CASSLKQGYNEQFF
V gene: TRBV5-4
clone size: NA
D gene: NA
J gene: TRBJ2-1

CDR3 DNA: TGTGCCAGCAGGTCTGGGGCCTACACTGAAGCTTTCTTT
CDR3 protein: CASRSGAYTEAFF
V gene: TRBV2
clone size: NA
D gene: NA
J gene: TRBJ1-1

CDR3 DNA: TGTGCCAGTAGTATCCCAACAGGGTCACCTAACAATGAGCAGTTCTTC
CDR3 protein: CASSIPTGSPNNEQFF
V gene: TRBV19
clone size: NA
D gene: NA
J gene: TRBJ2-1

CDR3 DNA: TGTGCCTGGAGTCGTCGAGCCTACGAGCAGTACTTC
CDR3 protein: CAWSRRAYEQYF
V gene: TRBV30
clone size: NA
D gene: NA
J gene: TRBJ2-7

CDR3 DNA: TGTGCCAGCAGCTCGGGTGGGACATCCCGATCCTACAATGAGCAGTTCTTC
CDR3 protein: CASSSGGTSRSYNEQFF
V gene: TRBV7-2
clone size: few
D gene: NA
J gene: TRBJ2-1

CDR3 DNA: TGTGCCAGTAGCTTAGGGCTCCAGGACGAGCAGTACTTC
CDR3 protein: CASSLGLQDEQYF
V gene: TRBV19
clone size: few
D gene: NA
J gene: TRBJ2-7

CDR3 DNA: TGTGCCAGCAGCTCACAGGGTTTGGAACAGTTCTTC
CDR3 protein: CASSSQGLEQFF
V gene: TRBV11-1
clone size: NA
D gene: NA
J gene: TRBJ2-1

CDR3 DNA: TGTGCCAGCAGCCAAGATCCGGGGCGGCAACAAGAGACCCAGTACTTC
CDR3 protein: CASSQDPGRQQETQYF
V gene: TRBV4-2
clone size: NA
D gene: NA
J gene: TRBJ2-5

CDR3 DNA: TGTGCCAGCAGTGAAGGCAGGGCGAGCTCTGGAAACACCATATATTTT
CDR3 protein: CASSEGRASSGNTIYF
V gene: TRBV25-1
clone size: few
D gene: NA
J gene: TRBJ1-3

CDR3 DNA: TGTGCCAGCGGTGGAGACGACTCCTACGAGCAGTACTTC
CDR3 protein: CASGGDDSYEQYF
V gene: TRBV2
clone size: few
D gene: NA
J gene: TRBJ2-7

CDR3 DNA: TGTGCCAGCTCGCCGAGCGGGGGGACCTACAATGAGCAGTTCTTC
CDR3 protein: CASSPSGGTYNEQFF
V gene: TRBV18
clone size: NA
D gene: TRBD2
J gene: TRBJ2-1

CDR3 DNA: TGTGCCAGTAGCCTCACATCCGGGACAGGGGGCGACTTTAGCAATCAGCCCCAGCATTTT
CDR3 protein: CASSLTSGTGGDFSNQPQHF
V gene: TRBV19
clone size: NA
D gene: TRBD1
J gene: TRBJ1-5

CDR3 DNA: TGTGCCAGCAGCCGCGTGGGGGGGGCTATGGGCTACACCTTC
CDR3 protein: CASSRVGGAMGYTF
V gene: TRBV3-1/TRBV3-2
clone size: NA
D gene: NA
J gene: TRBJ1-2

CDR3 DNA: TGCGCCAGCAGCTCAGGGGGATCAGAGACCCAGTACTTC
CDR3 protein: CASSSGGSETQYF
V gene: TRBV5-1
clone size: NA
D gene: TRBD1
J gene: TRBJ2-5

CDR3 DNA: TGTGCCAGCAGTGAAGTAGGCCCGGGACAGGGGAATTCACCCCTCCACTTT
CDR3 protein: CASSEVGPGQGNSPLHF
V gene: TRBV6-1
clone size: NA
D gene: TRBD1
J gene: TRBJ1-6

CDR3 DNA: TGTGCCGGGACAGATACGCAGTATTTT
CDR3 protein: CAGTDTQYF
V gene: TRBV3-1/TRBV3-2
clone size: NA
D gene: NA
J gene: TRBJ2-3

CDR3 DNA: TGTGCCAGCAGCCATCAGAATGAAAAACTGTTTTTT
CDR3 protein: CASSHQNEKLFF
V gene: TRBV11-2
clone size: once
D gene: NA
J gene: TRBJ1-4

CDR3 DNA: TGTGCCAGCACCAAGAACCCGGGGACCGGGGGGGAAAAACTGTTTTTT
CDR3 protein: CASTKNPGTGGEKLFF
V gene: TRBV7-9
clone size: NA
D gene: NA
J gene: TRBJ1-4

CDR3 DNA: TGTGCCAGCAGGCGACAGGGGGTTAATGAAAAACTGTTTTTT
CDR3 protein: CASRRQGVNEKLFF
V gene: TRBV7-9
clone size: NA
D gene: TRBD1
J gene: TRBJ1-4

CDR3 DNA: TGCGCCAGCAGCTTGGCCGGCCAGAACGAGCAGTACTTC
CDR3 protein: CASSLAGQNEQYF
V gene: TRBV5-1
clone size: NA
D gene: NA
J gene: TRBJ2-7

CDR3 DNA: TGTGCCAGCAGCCTCCTAGGAGCGGGGGGTGACAATGAGCAGTTCTTC
CDR3 protein: CASSLLGAGGDNEQFF
V gene: TRBV5-6
clone size: once
D gene: TRBD2
J gene: TRBJ2-1

CDR3 DNA: TGTGCCAGCAGCTCATCGCTCCTTACAGGGACGAACTATGGCTACACCTTC
CDR3 protein: CASSSSLLTGTNYGYTF
V gene: TRBV7-9
clone size: NA
D gene: NA
J gene: TRBJ1-2

CDR3 DNA: TGTGCCAGCAGCGGGACAGGCGTTAACTATGGCTACACCTTC
CDR3 protein: CASSGTGVNYGYTF
V gene: TRBV7-8
clone size: once
D gene: TRBD1
J gene: TRBJ1-2

CDR3 DNA: TGTGCTAGCAGCTTTGGGCACAGGGGAGTGAGGGCGAATTCACCCCTCCACTTT
CDR3 protein: CASSFGHRGVRANSPLHF
V gene: TRBV7-7
clone size: NA
D gene: TRBD1
J gene: TRBJ1-6

CDR3 DNA: TGCGCCAGCAGTCAATCGCCGGACCACCCCAACCTGAATGAGCAGTTCTTC
CDR3 protein: CASSQSPDHPNLNEQFF
V gene: TRBV23-1
clone size: NA
D gene: NA
J gene: TRBJ2-1

CDR3 DNA: TGTGCCAGCAGCTTAGAATTGCGGTGGAAGCTTGGAGGCTACACCTTC
CDR3 protein: CASSLELRWKLGGYTF
V gene: TRBV7-2
clone size: NA
D gene: NA
J gene: TRBJ1-2

CDR3 DNA: TGTGCCAGCAGTTACTGGGGACAGGGGAACACTGAAGCTTTCTTT
CDR3 protein: CASSYWGQGNTEAFF
V gene: TRBV6-2/TRBV6-3
clone size: NA
D gene: TRBD1
J gene: TRBJ1-1

CDR3 DNA: TGTGCCAGCAGCTTAGGGGCCAGCGGGGGTGAGGATACGCAGTATTTT
CDR3 protein: CASSLGASGGEDTQYF
V gene: TRBV7-2
clone size: NA
D gene: TRBD2
J gene: TRBJ2-3

CDR3 DNA: TGTGCCTCGACGGGGACCGGCAATCAGCCCCAGCATTTT
CDR3 protein: CASTGTGNQPQHF
V gene: TRBV6-5
clone size: NA
D gene: NA
J gene: TRBJ1-5

CDR3 DNA: TGTGCCAGCGAAGCCGGGACTAGCGGGGACTACGAGCAGTACTTC
CDR3 protein: CASEAGTSGDYEQYF
V gene: TRBV11-2
clone size: NA
D gene: TRBD2
J gene: TRBJ2-7

CDR3 DNA: TGCGCCAGCAGCCAAGAGTTGGGCTCTGGAAACACCATATATTTT
CDR3 protein: CASSQELGSGNTIYF
V gene: TRBV4-3
clone size: once
D gene: NA
J gene: TRBJ1-3

CDR3 DNA: TGTGCCAGCAGTGAAGTGAGGGGGGCTTCAGATACGCAGTATTTT
CDR3 protein: CASSEVRGASDTQYF
V gene: TRBV6-1
clone size: NA
D gene: NA
J gene: TRBJ2-3

CDR3 DNA: TGTGCCAGCGGTCGGGGGGCAGAGGCAGATACGCAGTATTTT
CDR3 protein: CASGRGAEADTQYF
V gene: TRBV7-2
clone size: NA
D gene: NA
J gene: TRBJ2-3

CDR3 DNA: TGTGCCAGCAGAGGACAAACCACAGATACGCAGTATTTT
CDR3 protein: CASRGQTTDTQYF
V gene: TRBV21-1
clone size: NA
D gene: NA
J gene: TRBJ2-3

CDR3 DNA: TGTGCCAGCAGCTTGGGAGGTGGCTACACCTTC
CDR3 protein: CASSLGGGYTF
V gene: TRBV7-2
clone size: once
D gene: NA
J gene: TRBJ1-2